What follows is one T cell receptor beta chain and its context. V lost 3 bases to trimming and J lost 7 bases; unmatched junction nucleotides: 13. From germline, CDR1 is KGHSH and CDR2 LQKENI. The CDR3 contains 16 residues. These data originate in a study of blood T cell repertoires in COVID-19. Overall study: Acute-phase and convalescent COVID-19 samples originated in the United States, Italy and Spain. Sources were T cells, B-cell-depleted T cells, or PBMCs; the material itself was cDNA or gDNA.

Original handling: The authors estimated nucleated cell counts from reference gene primer amplification. Clones were read by immunoSEQ multiplex PCR, and TCRdb kept only the in-frame ones, dropping some. The V and J calls and clone size are taken from that table; D and trimming were inferred from the DNA. Of a few hundred thousand clones in the sample, 75% to 90% were seen once. Cohort 3 donors were reported recovered after two negative PCRs, clearance, or symptom resolution. The rearrangement links TRBV18 to TRBJ1-2, with TRBD1 identical over 8 bases. The sequence was collected from a man aged 25 to 40 who had recovered from COVID-19. The specimen was PBMCs or T cells enriched from blood (not recorded which). The CDR3 nucleotides read TGTGCCAGCTCACCCCCTGAGACAGGGGCAACGGGTGGCTACACCTTC. Its protein product is CASSPPETGATGGYTF.